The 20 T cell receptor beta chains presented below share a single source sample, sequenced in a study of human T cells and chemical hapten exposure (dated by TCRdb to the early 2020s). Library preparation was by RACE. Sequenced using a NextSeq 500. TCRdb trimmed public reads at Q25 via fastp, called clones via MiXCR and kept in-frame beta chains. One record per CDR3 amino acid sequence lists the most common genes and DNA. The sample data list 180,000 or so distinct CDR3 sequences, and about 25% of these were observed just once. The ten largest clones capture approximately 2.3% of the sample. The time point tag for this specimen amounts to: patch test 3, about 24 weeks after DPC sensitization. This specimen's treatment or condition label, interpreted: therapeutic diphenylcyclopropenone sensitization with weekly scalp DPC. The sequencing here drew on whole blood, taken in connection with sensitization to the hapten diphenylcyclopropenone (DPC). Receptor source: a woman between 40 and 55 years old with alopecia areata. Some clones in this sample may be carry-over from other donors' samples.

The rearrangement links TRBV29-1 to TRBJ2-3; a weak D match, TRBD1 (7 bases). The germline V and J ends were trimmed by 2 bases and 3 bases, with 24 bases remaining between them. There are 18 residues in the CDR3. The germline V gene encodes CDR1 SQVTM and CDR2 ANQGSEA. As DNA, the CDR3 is TGCAGCGTTGAACTTTCGGGGGATCAGGGGGAATTAACAGATACGCAGTATTTT. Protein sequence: CSVELSGDQGELTDTQYF.

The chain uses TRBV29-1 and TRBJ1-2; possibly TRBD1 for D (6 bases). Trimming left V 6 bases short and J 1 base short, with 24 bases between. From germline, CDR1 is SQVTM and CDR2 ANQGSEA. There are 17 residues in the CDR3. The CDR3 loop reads CSVPSPDSPNDNYGYTF. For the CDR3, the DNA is TGCAGCGTCCCGTCTCCGGACAGTCCTAACGATAACTATGGCTACACCTTC.

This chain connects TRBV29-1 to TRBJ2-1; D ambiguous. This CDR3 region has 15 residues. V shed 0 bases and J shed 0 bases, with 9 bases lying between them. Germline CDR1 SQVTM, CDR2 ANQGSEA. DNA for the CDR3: TGCAGCGTTGAAGACTGGCGCCGCTCCTACAATGAGCAGTTCTTC. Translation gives CSVEDWRRSYNEQFF.

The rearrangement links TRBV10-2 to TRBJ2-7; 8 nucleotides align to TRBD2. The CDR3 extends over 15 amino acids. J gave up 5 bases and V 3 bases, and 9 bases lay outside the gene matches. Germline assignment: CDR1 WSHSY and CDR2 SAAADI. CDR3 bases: TGCGCCAGCAGTGAATTATTAGCGGGAAGGAACGAGCAGTACTTC. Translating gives CASSELLAGRNEQYF.

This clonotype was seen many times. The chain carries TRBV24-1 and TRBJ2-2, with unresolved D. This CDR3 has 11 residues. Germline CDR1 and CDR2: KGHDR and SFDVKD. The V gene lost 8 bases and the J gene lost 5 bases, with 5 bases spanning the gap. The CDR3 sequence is CATKGTGELFF. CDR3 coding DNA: TGTGCCACCAAGGGTACCGGGGAGCTGTTTTTT.

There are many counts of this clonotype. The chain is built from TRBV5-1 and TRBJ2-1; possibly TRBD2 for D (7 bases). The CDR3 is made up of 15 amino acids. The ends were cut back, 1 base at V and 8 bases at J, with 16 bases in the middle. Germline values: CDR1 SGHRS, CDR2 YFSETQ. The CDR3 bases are TGCGCCAGCAGCTTGCAAGGGGGAGGGGCCGATGAGCAGTTCTTC. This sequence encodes CASSLQGGGADEQFF.

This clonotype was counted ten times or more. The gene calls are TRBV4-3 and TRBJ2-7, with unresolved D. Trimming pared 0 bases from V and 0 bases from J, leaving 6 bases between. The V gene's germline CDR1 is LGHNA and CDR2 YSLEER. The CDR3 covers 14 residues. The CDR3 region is CASSQDRFSYEQYF. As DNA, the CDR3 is TGCGCCAGCAGCCAAGATCGTTTCTCCTACGAGCAGTACTTC.

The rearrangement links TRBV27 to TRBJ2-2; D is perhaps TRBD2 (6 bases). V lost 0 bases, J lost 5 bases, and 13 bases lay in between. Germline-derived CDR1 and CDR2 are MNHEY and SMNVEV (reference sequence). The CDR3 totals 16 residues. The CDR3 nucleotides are TGTGCCAGCAGTTTATCAGGTGCGGGAAGGACCGGGGAGCTGTTTTTT. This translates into CASSLSGAGRTGELFF.

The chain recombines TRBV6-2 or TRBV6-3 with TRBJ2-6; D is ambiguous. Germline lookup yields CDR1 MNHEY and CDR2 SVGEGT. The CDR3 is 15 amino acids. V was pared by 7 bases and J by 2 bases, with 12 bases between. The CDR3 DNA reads TGTGCCAGCACCCCCCCTAGGCCTGGGGCCAACGTCCTGACTTTC. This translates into CASTPPRPGANVLTF.

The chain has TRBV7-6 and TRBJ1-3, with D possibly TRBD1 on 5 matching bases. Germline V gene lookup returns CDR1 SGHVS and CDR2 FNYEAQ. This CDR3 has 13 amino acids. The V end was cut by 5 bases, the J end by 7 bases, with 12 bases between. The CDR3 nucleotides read TGTGCCAGCAGCCCTATTCAGGGCAACACCATATATTTT. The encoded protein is CASSPIQGNTIYF.

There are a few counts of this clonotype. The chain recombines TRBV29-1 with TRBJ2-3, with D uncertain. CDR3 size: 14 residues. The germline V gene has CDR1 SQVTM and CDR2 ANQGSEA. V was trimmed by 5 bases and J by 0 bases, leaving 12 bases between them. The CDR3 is CSVTRDSSTDTQYF. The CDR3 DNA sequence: TGCAGCGTTACCCGCGACTCTAGCACAGATACGCAGTATTTT.

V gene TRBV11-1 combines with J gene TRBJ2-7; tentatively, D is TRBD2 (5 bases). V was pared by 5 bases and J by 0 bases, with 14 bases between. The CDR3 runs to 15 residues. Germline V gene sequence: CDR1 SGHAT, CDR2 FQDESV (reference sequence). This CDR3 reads CASSASSSSSYEQYF. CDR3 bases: TGTGCCAGCAGCGCATCTAGCTCGTCCTCCTACGAGCAGTACTTC.

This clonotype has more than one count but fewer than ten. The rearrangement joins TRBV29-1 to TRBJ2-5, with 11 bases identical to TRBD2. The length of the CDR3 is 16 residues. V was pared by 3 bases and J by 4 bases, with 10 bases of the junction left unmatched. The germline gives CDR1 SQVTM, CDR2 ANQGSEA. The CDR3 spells CSVDRILAGGGETQYF. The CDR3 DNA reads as TGCAGCGTTGATCGGATATTAGCGGGAGGGGGAGAGACCCAGTACTTC.

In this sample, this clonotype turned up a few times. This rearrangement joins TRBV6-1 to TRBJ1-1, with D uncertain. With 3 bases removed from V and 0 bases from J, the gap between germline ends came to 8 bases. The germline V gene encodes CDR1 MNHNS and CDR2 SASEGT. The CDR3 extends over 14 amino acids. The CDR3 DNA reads TGTGCCAGCAGTGAGATACAGATGAACACTGAAGCTTTCTTT. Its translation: CASSEIQMNTEAFF.

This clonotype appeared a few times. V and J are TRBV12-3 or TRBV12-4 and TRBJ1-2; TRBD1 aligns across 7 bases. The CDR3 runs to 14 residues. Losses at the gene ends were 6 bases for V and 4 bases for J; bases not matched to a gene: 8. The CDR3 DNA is TGTGCCAGCAGCCCTACGGGACAGCTCTATGGCTACACCTTC. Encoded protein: CASSPTGQLYGYTF.

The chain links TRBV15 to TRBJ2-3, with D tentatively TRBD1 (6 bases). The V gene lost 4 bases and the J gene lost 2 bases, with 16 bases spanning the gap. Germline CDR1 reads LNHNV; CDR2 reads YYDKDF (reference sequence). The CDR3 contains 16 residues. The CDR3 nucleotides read TGTGCCACCAGCATCGCCTCGGACAGTAACACAGATACGCAGTATTTT. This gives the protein CATSIASDSNTDTQYF.

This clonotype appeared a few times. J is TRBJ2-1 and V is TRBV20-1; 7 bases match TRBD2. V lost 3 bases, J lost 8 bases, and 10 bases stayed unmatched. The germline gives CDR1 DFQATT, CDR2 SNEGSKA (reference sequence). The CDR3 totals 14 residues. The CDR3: CSASGPLASHEQFF. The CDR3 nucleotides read TGCAGTGCTAGTGGGCCACTAGCGTCCCATGAGCAGTTCTTC.

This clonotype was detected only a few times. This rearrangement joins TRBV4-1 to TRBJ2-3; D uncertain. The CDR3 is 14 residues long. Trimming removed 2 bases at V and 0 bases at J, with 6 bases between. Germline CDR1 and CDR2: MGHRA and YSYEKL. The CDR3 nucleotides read TGCGCCAGCAGCCAAATAGGCAGCACAGATACGCAGTATTTT. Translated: CASSQIGSTDTQYF.

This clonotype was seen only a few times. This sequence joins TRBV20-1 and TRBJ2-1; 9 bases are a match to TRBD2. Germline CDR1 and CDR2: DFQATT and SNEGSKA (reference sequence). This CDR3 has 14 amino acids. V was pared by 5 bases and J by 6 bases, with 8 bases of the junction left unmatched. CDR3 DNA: TGCAGTGCTGCCCCAGCGGGAGGAGTCAATGAGCAGTTCTTC. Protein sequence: CSAAPAGGVNEQFF.

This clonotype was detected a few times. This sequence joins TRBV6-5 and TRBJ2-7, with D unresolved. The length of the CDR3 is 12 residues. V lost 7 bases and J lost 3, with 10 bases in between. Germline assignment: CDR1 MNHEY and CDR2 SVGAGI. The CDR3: CASKTSDYEQYF. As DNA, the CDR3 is TGTGCCAGCAAAACCTCGGACTACGAGCAGTACTTC.